Below are 9 T cell receptor beta chains sequenced from a single sample in a study of identical twins. MiXCR was run by TCRdb on the 5' RACE reads, yielding one entry per CDR3 protein. Here the sample spans 450,000 to 650,000 distinct CDR3 sequences, about 16% being singletons. The same specimen was also included in a second study, on yellow fever vaccine responses in identical twins.

The sample comprised CD4+ T cells sorted from blood. These receptors came from a woman under 30 in good health.

This chain connects TRBV10-3 to TRBJ2-1; possible D gene TRBD2, 5 bases. In germline, CDR1 is ENHRY, CDR2 SYGVKD. The CDR3 is 15 residues long. V was cut by 2 bases and J by 10 bases, with 18 bases left in between. CDR3 nucleotide sequence: TGTGCCATCAGTGAGAGTGTCCTTAGAGGGATCGAGCAGTTCTTC. This codes for CAISESVLRGIEQFF.

The CDR3 DNA follows: TGCGCCAGCCGCCCGGGGATAAGCTCCTACGAGCAGTACTTC. This encodes CASRPGISSYEQYF. The chain uses TRBV5-1 and TRBJ2-7; TRBD2 might be the D (5 bases). Trimming cost V 7 bases and J 0 bases, with 14 bases left between them. There are 14 residues in the CDR3. Per germline, CDR1 SGHRS and CDR2 YFSETQ.

This clonotype was seen a few times. The chain carries TRBV2 and TRBJ2-1; D is unresolved. The CDR3 is made up of 12 amino acids. Germline V gives CDR1 SNHLY, CDR2 FYNNEI. Trimming removed 4 bases at V and 4 bases at J, with 5 bases between. The CDR3 DNA sequence: TGTGCCAGCAGTGCCCAGTACAATGAGCAGTTCTTC. It is translated as CASSAQYNEQFF.

The V call is TRBV12-3 or TRBV12-4, the J call TRBJ2-3; TRBD1 or TRBD2 may be the D gene (6 bases each). The CDR3 sequence is 16 residues long. V lost 0 bases and J lost 1, with 11 bases in between. CDR3 coding DNA: TGTGCCAGCAGTTTAGCGCTTAGGGGGGGCACAGATACGCAGTATTTT. Amino acids: CASSLALRGGTDTQYF.

This clonotype was observed many times. The chain uses TRBV10-3 and TRBJ2-3; D could derive from TRBD1 or TRBD2 (5 bases each). CDR3 length equals 14 residues. Germline V lookup: CDR1 ENHRY, CDR2 SYGVKD. Trimming pared 7 bases from V and 2 bases from J, leaving 13 bases between. CDR3 sequence reads: CAITPGAHTDTQYF. The CDR3 bases are TGTGCCATCACCCCCGGGGCGCACACAGATACGCAGTATTTT.

V usage is TRBV15 and J usage is TRBJ2-1; a possible D gene is TRBD1 (5 bases). V lost 5 bases and J 12 bases, leaving 20 bases between the germline ends. The CDR3 loop spans 14 amino acids. Germline CDR1 and CDR2: LNHNV and YYDKDF (reference sequence). CDR3 nucleotide sequence: TGTGCCACCAGCGCCCCGGACACCCTATTTGGGCAGTTCTTC. Amino acids: CATSAPDTLFGQFF.

The V gene is TRBV4-1, the J gene TRBJ2-7, with 16 bases aligning to TRBD2. Germline trimming cut 2 bases from V and 0 bases from J; bases unmatched to any gene: 4. Per germline, CDR1 MGHRA and CDR2 YSYEKL. This CDR3 has 18 residues. Here the CDR3 DNA reads TGCGCCAGCAGCCAAAGGGGACTAGCGGGAGGGCCCTCCTACGAGCAGTACTTC. This sequence encodes CASSQRGLAGGPSYEQYF.

This clonotype was seen a handful of times. CDR3 protein: CASSYLGVGTEAFF. CDR3 in DNA: TGTGCCAGCAGTTACCTTGGGGTAGGCACTGAAGCTTTCTTT. The J gene is TRBJ1-1, the V gene TRBV6-5; no clear D gene. CDR3 length: 14 amino acids. Germline V gives CDR1 MNHEY, CDR2 SVGAGI. Trimming removed 2 bases from V and 4 bases from J, with 11 bases in between.

The chain combines TRBV6-1 with TRBJ2-1; 13 bases are shared with TRBD2. J gave up 10 bases and V 6 bases, and 9 bases lay outside the gene matches. The CDR3 sequence is 15 residues long. Germline V CDR1 and CDR2: MNHNS, SASEGT. Here the CDR3 DNA reads TGTGCCAGCAGACCCGGACTAGCGGGAGTATGGGAGCAGTTCTTC. This translates into CASRPGLAGVWEQFF.